One and the same sample provided the 23 T cell receptor beta chains below, sequenced in a study of cytomegalovirus exposure and HLA in healthy donors. The PCR ran on 60 Vbeta and 13 Jbeta primers. This table comes from immunoSEQ multiplex PCR, and its TCRdb copy is limited to in-frame clones, with some not included. The sample records some 210,000 clones, 85% to 90% being singletons. Sample: PBMCs. These receptor sequences come from a man aged 30 to 39 in good health and CMV-seronegative.

V gene TRBV7-8 combines with J gene TRBJ1-5, with TRBD1 as a possible D gene (6 bases). CDR1 is SGHVS, CDR2 FQNEAQ, per germline. The ends were cut back, 2 bases at V and 7 bases at J, with 12 bases in the middle. CDR3 length: 14 amino acids. The CDR3 protein is CASSLLDSGQPQHF. Written as DNA, the CDR3 is TGTGCCAGCAGCTTACTGGACAGCGGACAGCCCCAGCATTTT. The whole variable domain, remainder taken from reference TRBV7-8 and TRBJ1-5, is GAGVSQSPRYKVAKRGQDVALRCDPISGHVSLFWYQQALGQGPEFLTYFQNEAQLDKSGLPSDRFFAERPEGSVSTLKIQRTQQEDSAVYLCASSLLDSGQPQHFGDGTRLSIL.

The rearrangement uses TRBV7-2 and TRBJ1-2; a possible D gene is TRBD1 (5 bases). Germline V CDR1 and CDR2: SGHTA, FQGNSA. With 5 bases removed from V and 8 bases from J, the gap between germline ends came to 21 bases. The CDR3 totals 15 residues. The CDR3 DNA is TGTGCCAGCAGCCGGTCCGGGACTATACTGGAGGGCTACACCTTC. This codes for CASSRSGTILEGYTF.

The chain carries TRBV4-2 and TRBJ1-6; no clear D. V shed 0 bases and J shed 9 bases, with 18 bases lying between them. The CDR3 extends over 17 amino acids. Germline V gives CDR1 LGHNA, CDR2 YNFKEQ. CDR3 bases: TGTGCCAGCAGCCAAGATGATTCAATCGGGGTAATTTCACCCCTCCACTTT. It is translated as CASSQDDSIGVISPLHF.

This clone was seen more than once but under ten times. For the CDR3, the DNA is TGCGCCAGCAGCTTGGGGACAGGGGTAAACACCGGGGAGCTGTTTTTT. Its protein product is CASSLGTGVNTGELFF. The chain has TRBV5-1 and TRBJ2-2, with 9 nucleotides matching TRBD1. With V trimmed by 0 bases and J by 2 bases, 2 bases remained unmatched. The CDR3 runs 16 residues. Looked up from germline, CDR1 is SGHRS and CDR2 is YFSETQ.

The CDR3 sequence is CASRAESLYGYTF. The CDR3 DNA reads TGTGCCAGCAGGGCAGAAAGTCTCTATGGCTACACCTTC. This rearrangement joins TRBV6-1 to TRBJ1-2, with D unclear. Germline V lookup: CDR1 MNHNS, CDR2 SASEGT. Trimming stripped 6 bases from V and 4 bases from J, with 12 bases between. The CDR3 spans 13 residues.

The V gene is TRBV6-6, the J gene TRBJ2-7; weak D call: TRBD1 (6 bases). The CDR3 extends over 16 amino acids. The germline V and J ends were trimmed by 5 bases and 5 bases, with 22 bases remaining between them. Germline-derived CDR1 and CDR2 are MNHNY and SVGAGI (reference sequence). For the CDR3, the DNA is TGTGCCAGCAGTAGCACAGGGACCCGAGGTATCCACGAGCAGTACTTC. It translates to CASSSTGTRGIHEQYF.

The genes are TRBV4-2 and TRBJ2-4, with 11 bases fitting TRBD2. V lost 2 bases and J lost 8; bases outside the gene matches: 2. This CDR3 spans 14 amino acids. Germline CDR1 reads LGHNA; CDR2 reads YNFKEQ. CDR3 sequence (DNA): TGTGCCAGCAGCCAATCTAGCGGGAGGCACATTCAGTACTTC. Translated: CASSQSSGRHIQYF.

As concerns this clone: Sequence at one end of the junction differs from germline and may be a read error. V gene TRBV27 combines with J gene TRBJ1-5, with D maybe TRBD1 (5 bases). This CDR3 spans 15 amino acids. Germline-derived CDR1 and CDR2 are MNHEY and SMNVEV (reference sequence). CDR3 nucleotide sequence: TGTGCCAGCAGCTTATGGGGCAGTAGCAATCAGCCCCAGCATTTT. This translates into CASSLWGSSNQPQHF.

The chain employs TRBV5-4 and TRBJ2-1; 8 positions agree with TRBD1. J gave up 9 bases and V 3 bases, and 8 bases lay outside the gene matches. Germline loops: CDR1 SGHNT, CDR2 YYREEE (reference sequence). This CDR3 region has 14 residues. The CDR3 nucleotides read TGTGCCAGCAGCTCAGACAGGGGAGGCGGTGAGCAGTTCTTC. Its protein is CASSSDRGGGEQFF. The whole variable domain, remainder taken from reference TRBV5-4 and TRBJ2-1, is ETGVTQSPTHLIKTRGQQVTLRCSSQSGHNTVSWYQQALGQGPQFIFQYYREEENGRGNFPPRFSGLQFPNYSSELNVNALELDDSALYLCASSSDRGGGEQFFGPGTRLTVL.

The V call is TRBV6-5, the J call TRBJ2-1, with 11 bases matching TRBD2. This CDR3 contains 15 residues. Germline lookup yields CDR1 MNHEY and CDR2 SVGAGI. V lost 6 bases and J lost 4; bases outside the gene matches: 5. The CDR3 reads CASSPLAGEYNEQFF. The DNA of the CDR3 is TGTGCCAGCAGCCCACTAGCGGGAGAGTACAATGAGCAGTTCTTC.

The CDR3 DNA reads TGTGCCAGCAGTTCCTCTGGAGAAGCTAACTATGGCTACACCTTC. It translates to CASSSSGEANYGYTF. The J gene is TRBJ1-2, the V gene TRBV28, with unresolved D. V lost 4 bases and J lost 0, with 12 bases in between. CDR3 size: 15 residues. CDR1 is MDHEN, CDR2 SYDVKM, per germline.

This rearrangement joins TRBV28 to TRBJ2-1, with D possibly being TRBD2 (5 bases). Germline CDR1 MDHEN, CDR2 SYDVKM. The CDR3 is 14 residues long. Deletions cut 3 bases from V and 1 base from J, with 7 bases between. This CDR3 reads CASSFGGSYNEQFF. CDR3 nucleotide sequence: TGTGCCAGCAGTTTCGGAGGATCCTACAATGAGCAGTTCTTC.

This sequence joins TRBV30 and TRBJ1-5; TRBD1 matches 8 bases. This CDR3 region has 15 residues. V gave up 2 bases and J gave up 6 bases; unmatched junction bases: 9. The germline V gene encodes CDR1 GTSNPN and CDR2 SVGIG (reference sequence). The CDR3 protein is CAWSPVDRVSQPQHF. CDR3 nucleotide sequence: TGTGCCTGGAGTCCTGTGGACAGGGTCAGTCAGCCCCAGCATTTT.

This chain links TRBV9 with TRBJ2-2; TRBD1 matches at 8 bases. This CDR3 contains 15 residues. Germline lookup yields CDR1 SGDLS and CDR2 YYNGEE. Trimming cost V 3 bases and J 2 bases; bases outside gene matches: 3. The CDR3: CASSAPGGNTGELFF. For the CDR3, the DNA is TGTGCCAGCAGCGCCCCAGGGGGCAACACCGGGGAGCTGTTTTTT.

The rearrangement uses TRBV27 and TRBJ2-7, with TRBD2 matching over 8 bases. V shed 5 bases and J 4 bases; nucleotides not matched to a gene: 7. The CDR3 consists of 14 residues. The germline V gene has CDR1 MNHEY and CDR2 SMNVEV (reference sequence). The CDR3 coding sequence is TGTGCCAGCAGTCGAGGGACTAGTTTGTACGAGCAGTACTTC. Its protein is CASSRGTSLYEQYF.

The chain links TRBV6-6 to TRBJ2-1; 11 bases match TRBD1. The junction had 10 bases not matched to a gene; V was cut back by 2 bases and J by 10 bases. The CDR3 extends over 16 amino acids. The germline V gene encodes CDR1 MNHNY and CDR2 SVGAGI (reference sequence). CDR3 sequence: CASSYNVGQGVEEQFF. The CDR3 bases are TGTGCCAGCAGTTACAACGTGGGACAGGGGGTGGAGGAGCAGTTCTTC.

The V and J genes are TRBV29-1 and TRBJ1-6; D is perhaps TRBD1 (6 bases). Germline values: CDR1 SQVTM, CDR2 ANQGSEA. CDR3 length equals 12 residues. V was shortened by 6 bases and J by 7 bases, with 10 bases between the two germline ends. CDR3 amino acids: CSVSTGNSPLHF. Written as DNA, the CDR3 is TGCAGCGTCAGTACAGGGAATTCACCCCTCCACTTT.

Only a few counts were recorded for this clone. The chain has TRBV5-1 and TRBJ2-7; 11 bases align to TRBD1. The germline V gene encodes CDR1 SGHRS and CDR2 YFSETQ. Losses at the gene ends were 4 bases for V and 0 bases for J; bases not matched to a gene: 12. This CDR3 has 18 amino acids. The CDR3 sequence: CASSLSRDRGESSYEQYF. The DNA of the CDR3 is TGCGCCAGCAGCCTGTCCCGGGACAGGGGGGAAAGCTCCTACGAGCAGTACTTC.

This sequence joins TRBV7-2 and TRBJ1-1, with TRBD1 matching 7 bases. The CDR3 loop spans 16 amino acids. Germline CDR1 reads SGHTA; CDR2 reads FQGNSA. The J segment lost 0 bases and the V segment lost 6 bases, leaving 10 bases of the junction unmatched. The CDR3 nucleotides read TGTGCCAGCAGGAAACCGGGACAGCGAATGAACACTGAAGCTTTCTTT. This codes for CASRKPGQRMNTEAFF.

The V call is TRBV28, the J call TRBJ2-1; D perhaps matches TRBD2 (6 bases). In germline, CDR1 is MDHEN, CDR2 SYDVKM. The CDR3 runs to 13 residues. V shed 5 bases and J shed 9 bases, with 14 bases lying between them. The CDR3 sequence: CASSGVRGSEQFF. The CDR3 DNA reads TGTGCCAGCAGTGGGGTTCGGGGGAGTGAGCAGTTCTTC.

The rearrangement uses TRBV18 and TRBJ1-2; D is perhaps TRBD1 (6 bases). The germline CDR1 and CDR2 sequences are KGHSH and LQKENI. The CDR3 totals 15 residues. Trimming left V 6 bases short and J 3 bases short, with 17 bases between. The CDR3 DNA reads as TGTGCCAGCTCCCAAGGACAGCGGACTCACTATGGCTACACCTTC. Translated, it gives CASSQGQRTHYGYTF. Filled out from reference TRBV18 and TRBJ1-2, the complete variable domain reads NAGVMQNPRHLVRRRGQEARLRCSPMKGHSHVYWYRQLPEEGLKFMVYLQKENIIDESGMPKERFSAEFPKEGPSILRIQQVVRGDSAAYFCASSQGQRTHYGYTFGSGTRLTVV.

V is TRBV9 and J is TRBJ1-6, with D possibly TRBD1 on 6 matching bases. The CDR3 sequence is 17 residues long. Trimming removed 0 bases at V and 0 bases at J, with 10 bases between. Germline CDR1 reads SGDLS; CDR2 reads YYNGEE. CDR3 region: CASSVGGGNSYNSPLHF. The CDR3 DNA is TGTGCCAGCAGCGTAGGGGGGGGCAACTCCTATAATTCACCCCTCCACTTT. The full variable domain, with the rest looked up from reference TRBV9 and TRBJ1-6, is DSGVTQTPKHLITATGQRVTLRCSPRSGDLSVYWYQQSLDQGLQFLIQYYNGEERAKGNILERFSAQQFPDLHSELNLSSLELGDSALYFCASSVGGGNSYNSPLHFGNGTRLTVT.

The genes are TRBV23-1 and TRBJ1-5, with D possibly being TRBD1 (5 bases). TRBV23-1 is given ORF status, its function remaining uncertain. The germline V and J ends were trimmed by 2 bases and 0 bases, with 11 bases remaining between them. The CDR3 has 16 residues. Written as DNA, the CDR3 is TGCGCCAGCAGTCAACCAGGGCGAAATAGCAATCAGCCCCAGCATTTT. Translation gives CASSQPGRNSNQPQHF.